This TCR beta chain was obtained from a study of blood T cell dynamics during melanoma immunotherapy. Germline V lookup: CDR1 KGHSH, CDR2 LQKENI. The CDR3 length is 14 residues. V lost 1 base and J lost 7; bases outside the gene matches: 6. Sequencing used immunoSEQ multiplex PCR; TCRdb keeps in-frame clones, though not all of them. This table holds 8,000 to 10,000 clones, about 85% found once. Study findings and constraints: It remained unknown if the driving T cell clones were melanoma-specific. Unlike progressors, later disease-control patients had W3 repertoires gaining clonality or diversity.

Noted time point: week 3, after first cycle of checkpoint inhibitor. Apart from two fast progressors, RECIST 1.1 response was judged 12 weeks post-infusion. Regarding this clone: No antigen is known for it.

The chain couples TRBV18 to TRBJ1-2, with 7 bases lining up with TRBD1. The input for sequencing was blood, taken from a patient treated with checkpoint blockade. The clonotype originates from a human donor with melanoma. The CDR3 coding sequence is TGTGCCAGCTCACCACTTGAGGGGGCGCGTGGCTACACCTTC. Its protein is CASSPLEGARGYTF.